This T cell receptor beta chain originates from a study of blood T cell repertoires in COVID-19. About the research overall: COVID-19 samples from acute and convalescent phases originated in the United States, Italy and Spain. From T cells, B-cell-depleted T cells, or PBMCs came the material, which was cDNA or gDNA.

The V gene's germline CDR1 is SGHAT and CDR2 FQDESV (reference sequence). The CDR3 covers 13 residues. The V end lost 5 bases, the J end lost 6 bases, and 10 bases lay between the germline ends. In the study's own analysis: Amplifying reference gene primers gave estimates of nucleated cell counts. Some clones are missing from TCRdb's copy, which holds only in-frame ones; the method was immunoSEQ multiplex PCR. The V and J calls and clone size were taken over from that table, and D and trimming were inferred from the DNA. Of approximately 89,000 clones in the sample, over 65% are singletons; the top ten hold approximately 15%.

The V call is TRBV11-1, the J call TRBJ2-2; perhaps TRBD1 as D (6 bases). Sequenced: peripheral blood. The clonotype comes from a woman in her seventies with acute or convalescent COVID-19. The CDR3 DNA is TGTGCCAGCAGCCCAGGGGAAGCCGGGGAGCTGTTTTTT. Its protein product is CASSPGEAGELFF.